This passage covers 27 T cell receptor beta chains from one sample sequenced in a study of T cell repertoires in ileal Crohn's disease (dated by TCRdb to about 2019). Library preparation employed the immunoSEQ multiplex PCR assay. Sourced from immuneACCESS, this table was stored by TCRdb with only in-frame sequences that have V and J called. A share of the clones is absent; for the studies checked, an unresolved V gene accounts for under half, and the remainder has no known explanation. The sample table lists about 17,000 clones, over 65% of them with a count of one. The ten largest make up 10% to 13% of the sample. The sequenced material came from ileal tissue. These receptors all stem from an adult with Crohn's disease.

This rearrangement joins TRBV5-1 to TRBJ1-1; perhaps TRBD1 as D (6 bases). CDR3 length: 13 amino acids. V gave up 3 bases and J gave up 1 base, with 7 bases separating them. The germline gives CDR1 SGHRS, CDR2 YFSETQ. CDR3 sequence reads: CASSWDKNTEAFF. For the CDR3, the DNA is TGCGCCAGCAGCTGGGACAAGAACACTGAAGCTTTCTTT.

The J gene is TRBJ1-4, the V gene TRBV9; the D gene is possibly TRBD1 (6 bases). Germline V CDR1 and CDR2: SGDLS, YYNGEE. This CDR3 is built from 14 residues. Trimming removed 4 bases from V and 4 bases from J, with 11 bases in between. CDR3 sequence: CASSLGTHNEKLFF. CDR3 coding DNA: TGTGCCAGCAGCCTTGGGACACATAATGAAAAACTGTTTTTT.

The V call is TRBV6-6, the J call TRBJ2-5; 7 positions agree with TRBD2. The DNA matches TRBJ2-7 better at its end, which makes the J call doubtful. The length of the CDR3 is 14 residues. In germline, CDR1 is MNHNY, CDR2 SVGAGI (reference sequence). The CDR3 sequence: CASSWGTNSYEQYF. CDR3 DNA sequence: TGTGCCAGCAGTTGGGGGACTAATTCCTACGAGCAGTACTTC.

This clone was picked up one time. CDR3 nucleotide sequence: TGTGCCAGCAGCTTGAACAGGGGGAACTATGGCTACACCTTC. The encoded protein is CASSLNRGNYGYTF. The chain couples TRBV5-6 to TRBJ1-2; 8 positions agree with TRBD1. This CDR3 comprises 14 residues. V lost 1 base and J lost 2; bases outside the gene matches: 1. Germline V gene lookup returns CDR1 SGHDT and CDR2 YYEEEE. The variable domain in full, completed from reference TRBV5-6 and TRBJ1-2, reads DAGVTQSPTHLIKTRGQQVTLRCSPKSGHDTVSWYQQALGQGPQFIFQYYEEEERQRGNFPDRFSGHQFPNYSSELNVNALLLGDSALYLCASSLNRGNYGYTFGSGTRLTVV.

V and J are TRBV30 and TRBJ1-5; 10 nucleotides line up with TRBD1. This CDR3 is built from 12 residues. Per the germline V gene, CDR1 is GTSNPN and CDR2 is SVGIG (reference sequence). Losses at the gene ends were 7 bases for V and 5 bases for J; bases not matched to a gene: 2. CDR3 amino acids: CASGTGDQPQHF. The CDR3 DNA reads as TGTGCCTCCGGGACAGGGGATCAGCCCCAGCATTTT. The whole variable domain, filled in from reference TRBV30 and TRBJ1-5, reads SQTIHQWPATLVQPVGSPLSLECTVEGTSNPNLYWYRQAAGRGLQLLFYSVGIGQISSEVPQNLSASRPQDRQFILSSKKLLLSDSGFYLCASGTGDQPQHFGDGTRLSIL.

The gene calls are TRBV5-5 and TRBJ1-5; tentative D call: TRBD1 (5 bases). Trimming took 1 base from V and 1 from J, leaving 9 bases between them. The CDR3 sequence is 15 residues long. CDR1 is SGHKS and CDR2 is YYEKEE in the germline V gene (reference sequence). CDR3 DNA: TGTGCCAGCAGCTTGAACGCAGGGAGCAATCAGCCCCAGCATTTT. Translation gives CASSLNAGSNQPQHF.

The chain is built from TRBV6-5 and TRBJ1-1, with TRBD1 as a possible D gene (5 bases). The CDR3 is 16 amino acids. Germline V gene data show CDR1 as MNHEY and CDR2 as SVGAGI. The germline V and J ends were trimmed by 2 bases and 0 bases, with 13 bases remaining between them. The CDR3 DNA reads as TGTGCCAGCAGTTACGTTTCCGACAGTCTGAACACTGAAGCTTTCTTT. Its translation: CASSYVSDSLNTEAFF.

The chain has TRBV7-9 and TRBJ1-1; D may be TRBD1 (6 bases). Germline loops: CDR1 SEHNR, CDR2 FQNEAQ (reference sequence). V gave up 5 bases and J gave up 11 bases, with 12 bases separating them. This CDR3 is 11 amino acids long. The CDR3 sequence is CASSPGVKAFF. The CDR3 nucleotides read TGTGCCAGCAGCCCAGGGGTTAAGGCTTTCTTT.

The V and J genes are TRBV5-1 and TRBJ2-2, with 11 bases identical to TRBD2. The CDR3 is 17 residues long. Per germline, CDR1 SGHRS and CDR2 YFSETQ. The J segment lost 5 bases and the V segment lost 0 bases, leaving 6 bases of the junction unmatched. The CDR3 is CASSLAGGLAGTGELFF. CDR3 nucleotides: TGCGCCAGCAGCTTGGCCGGAGGACTAGCGGGTACCGGGGAGCTGTTTTTT. The full variable domain, rest sourced from reference TRBV5-1 and TRBJ2-2, is KAGVTQTPRYLIKTRGQQVTLSCSPISGHRSVSWYQQTPGQGLQFLFEYFSETQRNKGNFPGRFSGRQFSNSRSEMNVSTLELGDSALYLCASSLAGGLAGTGELFFGEGSRLTVL.

The rearrangement links TRBV18 to TRBJ1-1, with D unclear. CDR3 length: 16 residues. V was trimmed by 0 bases and J by 3 bases, leaving 14 bases between them. Germline V lookup: CDR1 KGHSH, CDR2 LQKENI. The CDR3 sequence is CASSPPAAGVDTEAFF. The CDR3 DNA sequence: TGTGCCAGCTCACCACCAGCTGCGGGCGTAGACACTGAAGCTTTCTTT.

This rearrangement joins TRBV2 to TRBJ1-6; D is perhaps TRBD1 (6 bases). Germline lookup yields CDR1 SNHLY and CDR2 FYNNEI. Trimming stripped 8 bases from V and 10 bases from J, with 21 bases between. The CDR3 contains 15 residues. The CDR3 sequence: CASVRQGPYGSPLHF. The CDR3 DNA follows: TGTGCCAGCGTAAGGCAGGGGCCATACGGGTCACCCCTCCACTTT.

The V call is TRBV9, the J call TRBJ2-5; 11 positions agree with TRBD2. V gave up 2 bases and J gave up 5 bases; unmatched junction bases: 11. Germline lookup yields CDR1 SGDLS and CDR2 YYNGEE. This CDR3 has 17 residues. This CDR3 is CASSVSSGGSLGETQYF. The CDR3 DNA follows: TGTGCCAGCAGCGTCTCTAGCGGGGGGAGTTTAGGCGAGACCCAGTACTTC.

V usage is TRBV4-2 and J usage is TRBJ1-2; TRBD1 matches 11 bases. CDR3 length: 15 residues. V lost 4 bases and J lost 3; bases outside the gene matches: 4. Germline assignment: CDR1 LGHNA and CDR2 YNFKEQ. CDR3 nucleotide sequence: TGTGCCAGCAGCCCCGGACAGGGGGCAGACTATGGCTACACCTTC. Its translation is CASSPGQGADYGYTF.

This rearrangement joins TRBV5-8 to TRBJ1-1; 11 bases are shared with TRBD1. V was pared by 3 bases and J by 5 bases, with 6 bases of the junction left unmatched. The CDR3 totals 15 residues. Germline CDR1 reads SGHTS; CDR2 reads YDEGEE. The CDR3 region has the DNA TGTGCCAGCAGCTGGAGGGACAGGGGGGGGACTGAAGCTTTCTTT. Translated, it gives CASSWRDRGGTEAFF.

The V gene is TRBV9, the J gene TRBJ2-5, with a tentative D call TRBD2 (6 bases). The CDR3 runs to 14 residues. Trimming removed 0 bases at V and 2 bases at J, with 8 bases between. Germline V gives CDR1 SGDLS, CDR2 YYNGEE. CDR3 DNA: TGTGCCAGCAGCGTAGACGGGGGACAAGAGACCCAGTACTTC. Translation gives CASSVDGGQETQYF.

The V and J genes are TRBV10-2 and TRBJ1-1, with D hard to call. Germline lookup yields CDR1 WSHSY and CDR2 SAAADI. The germline V and J ends were trimmed by 4 bases and 1 base, with 10 bases remaining between them. This CDR3 region has 14 residues. The DNA of the CDR3 is TGCGCCAGCAGTGGAAATCGGGAGAACACTGAAGCTTTCTTT. This gives the protein CASSGNRENTEAFF.

The rearrangement links TRBV15 to TRBJ1-4, with D hard to call. Trimming took 3 bases from V and 8 from J, leaving 13 bases between them. Germline-derived CDR1 and CDR2 are LNHNV and YYDKDF (reference sequence). This CDR3 region has 14 residues. CDR3 coding DNA: TGTGCCACCAGCAGTACCGCCGGGTACGAAAAACTGTTTTTT. The encoded protein is CATSSTAGYEKLFF.

The chain joins TRBV6-5 to TRBJ1-1; possible D gene TRBD1, 5 bases. CDR1 is MNHEY, CDR2 SVGAGI, per germline. The V and J ends lost 5 bases and 4 bases respectively, with 14 bases between them. CDR3 size: 14 residues. DNA for the CDR3: TGTGCCAGCAGTGCCTCCAAGGGGATCACTGAAGCTTTCTTT. This translates into CASSASKGITEAFF.

V gene TRBV7-2 combines with J gene TRBJ1-2; 7 bases agree with TRBD1. Unmatched junction bases numbered 6, after V lost 5 bases and J lost 6 bases. The CDR3 contains 13 residues. Germline V CDR1 and CDR2: SGHTA, FQGNSA. The CDR3 DNA reads TGTGCCAGCAGCCAGGACAGGACCGATGGCTACACCTTC. This translates into CASSQDRTDGYTF.

This chain connects TRBV21-1 to TRBJ1-6; TRBD1, as called in the table, went unchecked against the DNA. TRBV21-1 is recorded as a pseudogene. The CDR3 contains 16 residues. CDR3 DNA sequence: TGTGCCAGCAGCTCCGGACAGGCCATATGGATTTCACCCCTCCACTTT. As protein: CASSSGQAIWISPLHF.

This clone was picked up a small number of times. This chain joins TRBV2 and TRBJ2-7; 10 bases align to TRBD1. J was trimmed by 0 bases and V by 6 bases; bases with no gene match: 8. CDR1 is SNHLY and CDR2 is FYNNEI in the germline V gene. The CDR3 is made up of 16 amino acids. CDR3 region: CASSVFGTGVSYEQYF. The CDR3 DNA is TGTGCCAGCAGCGTCTTCGGGACAGGGGTCTCCTACGAGCAGTACTTC.

The chain has TRBV7-3 and TRBJ2-3; 14 nucleotides line up with TRBD2. V was clipped by 5 bases and J by 1 base; unmatched bases: 11. Germline-derived CDR1 and CDR2 are SGHTA and FQGTGA. This CDR3 spans 19 amino acids. The CDR3 nucleotides are TGTGCCAGCAGCGTCACCGGGACTAGCGGGGGTCTTCGCACAGATACGCAGTATTTT. It encodes CASSVTGTSGGLRTDTQYF.

The chain carries TRBV4-1 and TRBJ2-1; a possible D gene is TRBD2 (6 bases). CDR3 length: 16 residues. V was cut by 1 base and J by 1 base, with 11 bases left in between. Per the germline V gene, CDR1 is MGHRA and CDR2 is YSYEKL. The CDR3 loop reads CASSQVGGRSYNEQFF. In nucleotides, the CDR3 is TGCGCCAGCAGCCAAGTTGGGGGGAGGTCCTACAATGAGCAGTTCTTC.

V usage is TRBV19 and J usage is TRBJ2-1; TRBD1 matches at 9 bases. Germline loops: CDR1 LNHDA, CDR2 SQIVND (reference sequence). Trimming at V came to 6 bases and at J to 9 bases, leaving 12 bases not matched to a gene. This CDR3 is 15 amino acids long. DNA of the CDR3: TGTGCCAGTAGACCGCCGGGACAGGGAACGGGTGAGCAGTTCTTC. The encoded protein is CASRPPGQGTGEQFF. Supplemented by reference TRBV19 and TRBJ2-1, the full variable domain reads DGGITQSPKYLFRKEGQNVTLSCEQNLNHDAMYWYRQDPGQGLRLIYYSQIVNDFQKGDIAEGYSVSREKKESFPLTVTSAQKNPTAFYLCASRPPGQGTGEQFFGPGTRLTVL.

The chain has TRBV4-1 and TRBJ1-1; 8 bases fit TRBD1. This CDR3 contains 14 residues. V lost 0 bases, J lost 7 bases, and 4 bases stayed unmatched. CDR1 MGHRA and CDR2 YSYEKL come from the germline V gene. CDR3 nucleotide sequence: TGCGCCAGCAGCCAAGATAGGACAGGGCTTGAAGCTTTCTTT. Translation: CASSQDRTGLEAFF.

This sequence joins TRBV7-2 and TRBJ1-6; D not certain. This CDR3 is 17 amino acids long. Germline V CDR1 and CDR2: SGHTA, FQGNSA. Trimming shortened V by 1 base and J by 11 bases, and 21 bases separated the two germline ends. In nucleotides, the CDR3 is TGTGCCAGCAGCTTAGGCTGGCTCGGCAGGCACCCCCCACCCCTCCACTTT. It specifies CASSLGWLGRHPPPLHF.

The chain carries TRBV30 and TRBJ2-5; maybe TRBD1 (6 bases). V dropped 0 bases and J dropped 7 bases, with 15 bases sitting between them. Germline V gene data show CDR1 as GTSNPN and CDR2 as SVGIG (reference sequence). This CDR3 region has 14 residues. The CDR3 spells CAWSVEVGAGTQYF. For the CDR3, the DNA is TGTGCCTGGAGTGTAGAGGTGGGGGCTGGGACCCAGTACTTC.